This T cell receptor (beta chain) derives from a study of CXCR3-negative and CXCR3-positive naive CD8 T cells. The CDR3 contains 12 residues. Concerning this clonotype itself: Antigen unknown.

Whole-study findings and limits: CXCR3-positive naive cells carried more hydrophobic TRB CDR3s than CXCR3-negative naive cells did.

TRB cDNA was prepared as libraries by UMI-labeled 5' RACE. No DNA is given; TCRdb re-called the 5' RACE reads and lists each CDR3 protein once. This sample carries approximately 140,000 distinct CDR3 sequences, with about 0.28% going to the ten biggest clones. The sequenced sample consisted of naive CXCR3+ CD8+ T cells from blood. Subset: CD45RO-CCR7+CD27+CD95- naive CD8+ T cells expressing CXCR3 (TNR3+). The V and J genes are TRBV21-1 and TRBJ2-7; TCRdb's D call of TRBD1 is untestable without DNA. TRBV21-1 is annotated as a pseudogene. This clonotype was obtained from a human donor in good health. Some clones in this sample may be carry-over from other donors' samples. The CDR3 protein is CALGPGSYEQYF.